These 21 T cell receptor beta chains share one sample of origin, sequenced in a study of molecular identifiers for immune sequencing clone quantification. TCRdb independently ran MiXCR on the PCR reads; one entry per CDR3 protein. The table lists 600,000 to 650,000 distinct CDR3 sequences, around 20% of them singletons. The sample comprised naive CD8+ T cells from blood, with Jurkat cell RNA spiked in. Subset meaning: FACS-sorted CD8+CD4-CCR7+CD45RA+ naive T cells. These receptors were obtained from a human donor in good health. Some libraries in this study had Jurkat cell RNA spiked in.

This clonotype was observed many times. The chain couples TRBV5-5 to TRBJ2-7, with D tentatively TRBD2 (6 bases). The CDR3 loop spans 14 amino acids. The germline V gene encodes CDR1 SGHKS and CDR2 YYEKEE (reference sequence). V lost 3 bases and J 2 bases, leaving 12 bases between the germline ends. The CDR3 region has the DNA TGTGCCAGCAGCTGGGGGGACGGAACCTACGAGCAGTACTTC. It specifies CASSWGDGTYEQYF.

This clonotype was detected ten times or more. The chain carries TRBV30 and TRBJ2-2, with TRBD1 matching over 9 bases. The CDR3 loop spans 16 amino acids. After removal of 4 bases from V and 5 bases from J, the junction contained 11 bases not matched to a gene. Germline V gene sequence: CDR1 GTSNPN, CDR2 SVGIG (reference sequence). CDR3 in DNA: TGTGCCTGGAATACCCGGGACAGGGTTTGGACCGGGGAGCTGTTTTTT. Translating gives CAWNTRDRVWTGELFF.

The chain carries TRBV20-1 and TRBJ2-7; 9 bases fit TRBD1. The V and J ends lost 0 bases and 3 bases, in that order; junction bases with no gene match: 3. Germline assignment: CDR1 DFQATT and CDR2 SNEGSKA (reference sequence). This CDR3 has 14 amino acids. The CDR3 reads CSARDWGQGYEQYF. The CDR3 coding sequence is TGCAGTGCTAGAGACTGGGGACAGGGCTACGAGCAGTACTTC.

This clonotype has a count of ten or more. This rearrangement joins TRBV2 to TRBJ1-5, with D hard to call. Trimming left V 2 bases short and J 6 bases short, with 11 bases between. The CDR3 covers 14 residues. Germline CDR1 SNHLY, CDR2 FYNNEI. CDR3 residues: CASSELGAAQPQHF. The CDR3 nucleotides are TGTGCCAGCAGTGAATTGGGAGCTGCTCAGCCCCAGCATTTT.

To note about this clonotype: This may come from a read error, since a much larger clone is one base off. The chain is built from TRBV20-1 and TRBJ1-6; maybe TRBD1 (5 bases). Germline CDR1 and CDR2: DFQATT and SNEGSKA (reference sequence). The CDR3 runs 14 residues. The CDR3: CSATGGSGGSPHHF. CDR3 sequence (DNA): TGCAGTGCTACGGGGGGGTCAGGTGGTTCACCCCACCACTTT.

The sample holds many counts of this clonotype. The chain joins TRBV11-2 to TRBJ1-5; perhaps TRBD1 as D (5 bases). Trimming cost V 5 bases and J 3 bases, with 11 bases left between them. The CDR3 is made up of 14 amino acids. The germline gives CDR1 SGHAT, CDR2 FQNNGV. CDR3: CASSPSGLNQPQHF. The CDR3 region has the DNA TGTGCCAGCAGCCCATCAGGGCTCAATCAGCCCCAGCATTTT.

Ten or more counts support this clonotype. V gene TRBV20-1 combines with J gene TRBJ2-3, with D perhaps TRBD1 or TRBD2 (5 bases each). The V end was cut by 2 bases, the J end by 9 bases, with 33 bases between. The CDR3 contains 19 residues. Germline CDR1 reads DFQATT; CDR2 reads SNEGSKA (reference sequence). The CDR3 sequence is CSARTKKPGRRFLEDTQYF. The DNA of the CDR3 is TGCAGTGCTAGAACTAAGAAACCGGGACGAAGGTTCTTAGAGGACACGCAGTATTTT.

This clonotype appeared a few times. The chain has TRBV12-3 or TRBV12-4 and TRBJ2-3; D remains unclear. The CDR3 loop spans 13 amino acids. V was clipped by 1 base and J by 8 bases, with 10 bases between them. The CDR3 bases are TGTGCCAGCAGTTTAGTAACTGCGATTACGCAGTATTTT. It specifies CASSLVTAITQYF.

Ten or more counts support this clonotype. The chain combines TRBV29-1 with TRBJ2-7; 7 bases fit TRBD1. V was clipped by 7 bases and J by 2 bases; unmatched bases: 8. CDR1 and CDR2 from the germline V gene are SQVTM and ANQGSEA. The CDR3 runs to 13 residues. The CDR3 nucleotides read TGCAGCGCTGGACCGGGACAGACCTACGAGCAGTACTTC. It yields the protein CSAGPGQTYEQYF.

The V gene is TRBV11-2, the J gene TRBJ2-5, with a weak D call TRBD2 (6 bases). The V gene lost 9 bases and the J gene lost 1 base, with 21 bases spanning the gap. Germline CDR1 and CDR2: SGHAT and FQNNGV. CDR3 length equals 16 residues. The CDR3 DNA follows: TGTGCCAGTGGCTCCGGGGGTACGGGTTTCCAAGAGACCCAGTACTTC. It translates to CASGSGGTGFQETQYF.

For this clonotype: This may be a read error: a much more frequent sequence differs by one nucleotide. The chain carries TRBV12-3 or TRBV12-4 and TRBJ2-7; D not certain. This CDR3 spans 12 amino acids. Trimming pared 3 bases from V and 5 bases from J, leaving 8 bases between. DNA for the CDR3: TGTGCCAGCAGTTTTTCGTGTAACGAGCAGTACTTC. Translating gives CASSFSCNEQYF.

This clonotype was counted ten times or more. The chain has TRBV27 and TRBJ2-1, with unresolved D. The CDR3 contains 15 residues. CDR1 and CDR2 (germline): MNHEY, SMNVEV (reference sequence). V dropped 0 bases and J dropped 0 bases, with 6 bases sitting between them. The DNA for the CDR3 is TGTGCCAGCAGTTTATCGGGCCCCTCCTACAATGAGCAGTTCTTC. Translated: CASSLSGPSYNEQFF.

In this sample, this clonotype turned up many times. The rearrangement links TRBV7-2 to TRBJ2-3, with no clear D. V was pared by 2 bases and J by 2 bases, with 11 bases between. The CDR3 is 15 residues long. Germline CDR1 and CDR2: SGHTA and FQGNSA. CDR3 nucleotide sequence: TGTGCCAGCAGCTTAATATCTGGACCCACAGATACGCAGTATTTT. Its protein is CASSLISGPTDTQYF.

This clonotype was seen ten or more times. The rearrangement links TRBV7-6 to TRBJ2-1, with 10 bases identical to TRBD2. Germline V gene data show CDR1 as SGHVS and CDR2 as FNYEAQ. With V trimmed by 1 base and J by 9 bases, 15 bases remained unmatched. The CDR3 contains 18 residues. CDR3 sequence: CASSLEGSPGTSDGEQFF. DNA of the CDR3: TGTGCCAGCAGCTTAGAGGGTAGCCCGGGGACTAGCGATGGTGAGCAGTTCTTC.

In regard to this clonotype: A read error may account for a junction end that differs from germline. The rearrangement joins TRBV27 to TRBJ2-7, with D perhaps being TRBD1 or TRBD2 (5 bases each). The CDR3 loop spans 14 amino acids. CDR1 is MNHEY and CDR2 is SMNVEV in the germline V gene (reference sequence). CDR3 DNA: TGTACCAGCAGTTCTACCGCCGGGGCCTACGGGCAGTACTTC. Protein: CTSSSTAGAYGQYF.

The chain links TRBV7-3 to TRBJ2-3; TRBD2 aligns across 14 bases. This CDR3 spans 18 amino acids. The germline CDR1 and CDR2 sequences are SGHTA and FQGTGA. The V and J ends lost 4 bases and 1 base, in that order; junction bases with no gene match: 7. CDR3 in amino acids: CASSSGTSGSAGTDTQYF. CDR3 in DNA: TGTGCCAGCAGCTCCGGGACTAGCGGGAGTGCGGGCACAGATACGCAGTATTTT.

V gene TRBV19 combines with J gene TRBJ2-7; the D gene is possibly TRBD1 (5 bases). Germline values: CDR1 LNHDA, CDR2 SQIVND (reference sequence). V was pared by 4 bases and J by 5 bases, with 6 bases between. The CDR3 is 11 residues long. The CDR3 reads CASSTGNEQYF. CDR3 sequence (DNA): TGTGCCAGTAGTACAGGGAACGAGCAGTACTTC.

This clonotype was seen at least ten times. The chain combines TRBV29-1 with TRBJ2-3; 11 bases are a match to TRBD2. Per germline, CDR1 SQVTM and CDR2 ANQGSEA. Unmatched junction bases numbered 12, after V lost 4 bases and J lost 3 bases. The CDR3 runs to 17 residues. CDR3 residues: CSVVGVPGTSGTDTQYF. CDR3 coding DNA: TGCAGCGTTGTGGGGGTGCCCGGGACTAGCGGAACAGATACGCAGTATTTT.

This clonotype was detected only a few times. The genes are TRBV27 and TRBJ2-2; 14 bases line up with TRBD2. V trimming: 3 bases; J trimming: 8 bases; junction bases outside the gene matches: 5. The length of the CDR3 is 16 residues. The germline V gene encodes CDR1 MNHEY and CDR2 SMNVEV (reference sequence). CDR3 in amino acids: CASSFGLAGGLGELFF. The CDR3, as DNA: TGTGCCAGCAGTTTCGGACTAGCGGGAGGTTTAGGGGAGCTGTTTTTT.

This clonotype has a count of ten or more. The V and J genes are TRBV4-1 and TRBJ1-1, with TRBD1 matching 9 bases. The CDR3 has 14 residues. J lost 8 bases, V lost 3 bases, and 7 bases had no gene match. Germline V gene lookup returns CDR1 MGHRA and CDR2 YSYEKL. The CDR3 spells CASSHGTGQGEAFF. Written as DNA, the CDR3 is TGCGCCAGCAGCCATGGGACAGGGCAAGGGGAAGCTTTCTTT.

In this sample, this clonotype turned up many times. V usage is TRBV5-1 and J usage is TRBJ2-1; D tentatively reads TRBD1 or TRBD2 (5 bases each). V shed 3 bases and J shed 7 bases, with 11 bases lying between them. Germline loops: CDR1 SGHRS, CDR2 YFSETQ. The CDR3 has 13 amino acids. The CDR3 DNA reads as TGCGCCAGCAGCTCGACCGGGGCGAATGAGCAGTTCTTC. Its translation: CASSSTGANEQFF.